This TCR beta chain was sequenced for a study of cytomegalovirus exposure and HLA in healthy donors listed by TCRdb under 2017. General notes on the study: An earlier analysis of 587 of the donors reported around 280 Gb of sequence data and around 120 million unique TCR beta sequences obtained from about 180 million T cells. To predict cytomegalovirus infection status, the study combined high-throughput TCR immunosequencing, statistical association of individual TCRs with disease status, and machine learning. HLA typing covered class I and class II loci at four-digit resolution. Roughly 320 gigabases of sequencing data and around 88 million unique TCR sequences made up an early release that covered approximately 650 HLA-typed donors. In an earlier analysis of roughly 580 of the donors, high-throughput TCR beta sequencing was used to judge whether each TCR beta V gene segment behaved as functional or pseudogenic. The genetic ancestry cluster associated with self-reported Caucasian donors included about 84% of the approximately 400 genotyped donors. A later genetic analysis took genome-wide SNP genotypes for about 55% of the roughly 700 donors and used that subset as a discovery cohort. Donor age, sex, ethnicity and CMV serostatus were collected together with the repertoire data. Besides the first cohort of approximately 710 subjects, a separate validation cohort made up of over 100 different subjects was used. In the later analysis, no new phenotypic data were used to find candidate immune exposures; instead, reliance was placed on TCR beta sequences and their occurrence across donors. A later analysis re-analyzed previously published TCR beta repertoires from approximately 670 donors and added high-resolution HLA genotyping to study TCR occurrence patterns. The T cell repertoires of some 670 subjects were profiled by immunosequencing and related to cytomegalovirus serostatus. A handful of DR-DQ haplotypes were handled as single units for association and clustering because linkage in the cohort was strong. All discovery cohort repertoires had been generated using a single sequencing platform. On average, 235,054 unique TCR beta nucleotide sequences were sequenced per donor among 300 to 500 genotyped donors of the cohort, with roughly 20% of those sequences being non-productive. The study aimed to test whether cataloging public T cell receptors could reveal signatures of past pathogen exposure. The number of typed donors differed by locus: about 629-640 for A, B, C, DRB1 and DQB1; some 500 for DQA1; approximately 600 for DPA1; and about 450 for DPB1. Beyond this particular receptor, the publication reports: Immune exposure information for the cohort was limited to CMV serostatus. According to a later analysis, TCR association rates differed among HLA loci, with DRB1 alleles showing the most associated TCRs and HLA-C alleles showing the fewest. Compared with equally common non-associated chains, HLA-associated TCR beta chains in a later analysis were more clonally expanded and had lower generation probabilities. A cluster of highly shared sequence variants was judged likely to be a technical artifact of the sequencing pipeline. Linkage disequilibrium might explain the correlated functional status among segregating V segments, but an unknown experimental factor could not be ruled out. In a later analysis, several top co-occurrence clusters were reported to appear linked to parvovirus B19, influenza, CMV and Epstein-Barr virus. Some IMGT-functional V segments, including TRBV6-2 and TRBV6-3, could not be distinguished by the 87-base-pair reads and were therefore excluded. A later analysis associated about 17,000 TCR beta sequences with specific HLA alleles at a false discovery rate of 0.05. In an earlier analysis of about 550 of the donors, most TCR beta V segments were observed in productive rearrangements about 87% or about 30% of the time, broadly matching IMGT annotations. Only TCR beta chains were sequenced in this cohort, and the absence of alpha or paired-chain data limited detectable features. An association between a missense DCLRE1C variant and V-gene and J-gene trimming of TCR beta chains was found in a later genetic analysis and replicated in an independent cohort. Most CMV-associated TCR beta chains appeared to be HLA-restricted in a later analysis, and the HLA associations seemed to be driven largely by CMV exposure. When HLA alleles, especially DR and DQ, strongly co-occurred, TCR associations were difficult to assign to individual alleles. Sequencing depth was assumed to be roughly uniform across donors in the presence/absence analyses, though that assumption may not hold. Across donors, most TCR sequences were observed very rarely, whereas some public TCRs were present in many individuals. A further reported finding was that TCR beta sequences accurately predicted the HLA-A and HLA-B alleles for most subjects in the first cohort. A few of the identified cytomegalovirus-associated TCR beta chains were confirmed in vitro to be specific for cytomegalovirus antigens. The authors suggested that the approach could potentially be generalized to other disease states and immunological phenotypes. In both the original and validation cohorts, the classifier was reported to diagnose cytomegalovirus status with high specificity and sensitivity. According to a later genetic analysis, donors in an Asian-associated ancestry cluster had fewer N-insertions in productive TCRs than the approximately 700-donor mean. Because counts were too low, about 18 rarely observed V segments, including chromosome 9 orphons, were excluded from the earlier analysis of 587 of the donors. Because HLA typing was missing for some donors at each locus, association tests included only the typed subset. A total of 150 or so TCR beta chains were listed by the study as associated with cytomegalovirus.

Note on this clone: The clone's antigen remains unknown. Base qualities are not recorded, but no much larger clone differs from it by a single base.

The cohort comprised several hundred healthy bone marrow donors. At the time of sampling, all cohort members were nominally healthy, though unrecorded immune exposures were likely present. The donor was CMV seronegative and belonged to the group of 350 to 400 seronegative cohort members. A peripheral blood sample was collected from each donor, and TCR beta sequencing was performed on peripheral blood mononuclear cells. Genomic DNA extraction from the blood cell samples was performed with the Qiagen DNeasy Blood Extraction Kit. At the junction V is shortened by 6 bases and J by 7 bases, with 22 bases in between. The CDR3 goes from the cysteine to the phenylalanine over 14 residues. Of all the DNA, just the CDR3 is kept, 42 bases in frame from base 1. As encoded in the germline V gene, CDR1 is SQVTM while CDR2 is ANQGSEA. Library creation used the immunoSEQ multiplex PCR assay. The multiplex PCR relied on a mix of 60 forward primers for TCR Vbeta segments and 13 reverse primers for TCR Jbeta segments. Amplification of the CDR3 region of rearranged TCR beta genes was performed with a multiplex PCR assay on genomic DNA. The amplified TCR beta libraries were sequenced on the Illumina HiSeq System as 87-base-pair reads. The source study handled its data this way. A later analysis counted about 80 million unique TCR beta chains across the 700 or so repertoires, and roughly 11 million of these chains were shared by at least two donors. Raw reads were error-corrected and collapsed into unique sequences with a nearest-neighbor algorithm that merged closely related sequences to remove PCR and sequencing errors. V, D and J gene segments were assigned by aligning CDR3 sequences to IMGT reference sequences. For a sequence to be retained, a match of at least six nucleotides to both a V gene segment and a J gene segment was required. A rearrangement counted as productive if the CDR3 had no stop codons and remained in frame with V and J, and every other rearrangement counted as non-productive. CDR3 was defined by IMGT convention, running from the second conserved V-encoded cysteine to the conserved J-encoded phenylalanine. The earlier analysis of around 640 of the donors excluded sequences that lacked an unambiguous match to a single V gene segment. In an earlier analysis of 450 to 750 of the donors, a V segment was called functional when productive rearrangements were above 56.7%, and segregating when the standard deviation between donors exceeded 5%. A statistical classification framework was developed to diagnose cytomegalovirus status using the catalog of TCR beta chain sequences. In a later analysis, V and J genes were assigned by comparing TCR nucleotide sequences against IMGT/GENE-DB human TR gene sequences. Using the TCRdist pipeline, a later analysis assigned CDR3 sequences along with most-parsimonious VDJ recombination scenarios. A later analysis defined each TCR beta chain by its CDR3 amino acid sequence plus V-gene family, and excluded reads lacking a unique V-gene family. In a later analysis, 450 to 600 highly shared, low-generation-probability nucleotide sequences were removed to address suspected cross-contamination and a sequencing artifact. In a later analysis, a clonal expansion index was calculated for each public chain from normalized within-repertoire ranks of inferred template counts. In a later analysis, generation probabilities were computed using a VDJ recombination model fitted to out-of-frame rearrangements, and the results were checked against IGoR. A later analysis scored TCR-TCR, TCR-HLA and TCR-CMV co-occurrence with hypergeometric tests, applying a repertoire-size bias correction to TCR pairs. In a later analysis, false discovery rates were estimated by permuting HLA or CMV assignments 20 times. A later analysis grouped co-occurring TCRs with DBSCAN, adding TCRdist sequence similarity when clustering within HLA-allele-positive subsets. Repertoires with fewer than 30,000 or more than 120,000 public chains, plus five repertoires with anomalous nucleotide sharing, were excluded from co-occurrence clustering. Sourced from immuneACCESS, this table was stored by TCRdb with only in-frame sequences that have V and J called. A share of the clones is absent; for the studies checked, an unresolved V gene accounts for under half, and the remainder has no known explanation. The V and J calls and clone size are taken from that table; D and trimming were inferred from the DNA. This sample comprises some 90,000 clones, 78% of them detected only once. The ten largest account for 2.5% to 4% of the sample.

This sequence uses TRBV29-1 and TRBJ2-7; no D gene call is confident. This clonotype was sampled from a woman between 35 and 50 years old in good health and CMV-seronegative. The sequenced material came from PBMCs. For the CDR3, the sequence is CSVGFVRVPLEQYF. The DNA sequence is given as TGCAGCGTCGGATTCGTCCGGGTCCCCTTAGAGCAGTACTTC.